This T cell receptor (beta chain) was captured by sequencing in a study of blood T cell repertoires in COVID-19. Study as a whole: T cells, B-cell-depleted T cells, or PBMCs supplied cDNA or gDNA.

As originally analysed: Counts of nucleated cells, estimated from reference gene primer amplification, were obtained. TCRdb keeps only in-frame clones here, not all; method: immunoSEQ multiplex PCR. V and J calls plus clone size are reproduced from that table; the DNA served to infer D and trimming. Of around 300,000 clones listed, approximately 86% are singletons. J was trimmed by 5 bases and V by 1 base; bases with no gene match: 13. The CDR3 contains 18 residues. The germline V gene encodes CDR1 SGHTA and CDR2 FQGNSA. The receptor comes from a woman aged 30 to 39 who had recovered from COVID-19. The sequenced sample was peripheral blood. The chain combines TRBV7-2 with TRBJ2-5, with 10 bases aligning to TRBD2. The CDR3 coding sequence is TGTGCCAGCAGCTTAGTAGTAGCGGGGGGAAGGGTTTCTGAGACCCAGTACTTC. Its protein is CASSLVVAGGRVSETQYF.